This paragraph reports one TCR beta chain. Antigen specificity is unknown. Investigators isolated RNA and reverse transcribed it into cDNA to act as the sequencing template. TCRdb's table, derived via immunoSEQ multiplex PCR, lists solely in-frame clones and lacks some. The profile shows about 190,000 clones, roughly 62% of them singletons. Treatment defined: oral pan-JAK inhibitor, 5-10 mg twice daily. Alopecia areata patients had lesional scalp punch biopsies and peripheral blood taken from them. This entry belongs to a study of CD8+ T cells in alopecia areata. Overall study findings and caveats: In scalp and blood during tofacitinib, many expanded lesional clones persisted. Tofacitinib produced a significant decrease in scalp clonality and in expanded CD8+ clones among the top 100. Alopecia totalis/universalis scalp especially showed more expanded CD8+ clones than normal scalp.

Trimming left V 5 bases short and J 10 bases short, with 10 bases between. The CDR3 contains 12 residues. CDR1 and CDR2 (germline): SGDLS, YYNGEE. This sequence originates from a human donor with alopecia areata. The chain links TRBV9 to TRBJ1-6; D may be TRBD1 (6 bases). The sample here was CD8+ T cells sorted from blood, taken at week 24, from a patient treated with tofacitinib. Here the CDR3 reads CASSTGLSPLHF. In DNA form, the CDR3 reads TGTGCCAGCAGTACAGGGCTCTCACCCCTCCACTTT.